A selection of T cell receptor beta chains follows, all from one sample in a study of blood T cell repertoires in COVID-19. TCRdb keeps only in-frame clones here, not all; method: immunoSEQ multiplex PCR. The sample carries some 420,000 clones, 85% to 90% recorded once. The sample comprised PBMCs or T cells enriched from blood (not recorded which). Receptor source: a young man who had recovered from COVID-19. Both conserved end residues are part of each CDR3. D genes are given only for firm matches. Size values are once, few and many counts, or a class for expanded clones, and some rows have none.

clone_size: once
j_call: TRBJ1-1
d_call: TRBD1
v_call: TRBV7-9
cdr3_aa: CASSLTGVGTEAFF
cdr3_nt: TGTGCCAGCAGTTTAACAGGGGTTGGGACTGAAGCTTTCTTT

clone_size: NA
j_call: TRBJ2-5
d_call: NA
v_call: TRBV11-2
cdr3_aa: CASSLEILETQYF
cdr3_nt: TGTGCCAGCAGCTTAGAGATACTGGAGACCCAGTACTTC

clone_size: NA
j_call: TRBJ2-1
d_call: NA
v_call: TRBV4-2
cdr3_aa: CASSPAQGSGSYNEQFF
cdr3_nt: TGTGCCAGCAGCCCCGCCCAGGGTAGCGGATCCTACAATGAGCAGTTCTTC

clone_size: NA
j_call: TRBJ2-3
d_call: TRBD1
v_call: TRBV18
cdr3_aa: CASSPGTGTDTQYF
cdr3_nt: TGTGCCAGCTCACCAGGGACAGGCACAGATACGCAGTATTTT

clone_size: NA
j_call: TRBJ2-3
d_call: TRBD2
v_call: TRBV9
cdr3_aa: CASSRRLAGGLTDTQYF
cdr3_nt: TGTGCCAGCAGCAGAAGACTAGCGGGAGGACTCACAGATACGCAGTATTTT

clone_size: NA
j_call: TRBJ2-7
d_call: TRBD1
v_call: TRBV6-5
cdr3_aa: CASSSWPTGGYEQYF
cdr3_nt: TGTGCCAGCAGTTCCTGGCCGACAGGGGGCTACGAGCAGTACTTC

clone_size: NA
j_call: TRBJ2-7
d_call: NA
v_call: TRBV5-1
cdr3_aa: CASSLAELVRFHEQYF
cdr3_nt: TGCGCCAGCAGCTTGGCCGAGTTAGTGCGGTTCCACGAGCAGTACTTC

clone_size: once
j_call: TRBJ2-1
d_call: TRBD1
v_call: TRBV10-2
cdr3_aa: CASSPGTGPPNEQFF
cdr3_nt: TGCGCCAGCAGCCCCGGGACAGGGCCACCCAATGAGCAGTTCTTC

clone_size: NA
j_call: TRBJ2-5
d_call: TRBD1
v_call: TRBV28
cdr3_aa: CASRSGQDYWAQYF
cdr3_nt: TGTGCCAGCAGGTCCGGACAGGATTATTGGGCCCAGTACTTC

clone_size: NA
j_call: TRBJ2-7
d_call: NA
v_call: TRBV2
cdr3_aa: CASSVETRGYEQYF
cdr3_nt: TGTGCCAGCAGTGTTGAGACACGGGGGTACGAGCAGTACTTC

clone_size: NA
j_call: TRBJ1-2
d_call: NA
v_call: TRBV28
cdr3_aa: CASSSIRTYRPGGYTF
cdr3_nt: TGTGCCAGCAGTTCAATCAGGACATACCGACCCGGGGGCTACACCTTC

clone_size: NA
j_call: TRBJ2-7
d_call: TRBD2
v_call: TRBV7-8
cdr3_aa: CASSLESSGNREQYF
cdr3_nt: TGTGCCAGCAGCTTAGAGTCTAGCGGGAACCGCGAGCAGTACTTC

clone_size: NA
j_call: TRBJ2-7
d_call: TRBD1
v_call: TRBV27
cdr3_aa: CASGPGQGYEQYF
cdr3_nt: TGTGCCAGCGGTCCGGGACAGGGCTACGAGCAGTACTTC

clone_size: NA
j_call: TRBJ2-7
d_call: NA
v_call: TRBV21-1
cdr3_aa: CASSPRGGLTSYEQYF
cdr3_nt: TGTGCCAGCAGCCCGAGGGGAGGCTTAACCTCCTACGAGCAGTACTTC

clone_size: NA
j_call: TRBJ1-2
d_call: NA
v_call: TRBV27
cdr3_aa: CASSLAGYHYGYTF
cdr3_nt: TGTGCCAGCAGTTTAGCGGGTTACCACTATGGCTACACCTTC

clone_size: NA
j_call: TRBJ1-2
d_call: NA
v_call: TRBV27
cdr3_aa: CASSLRGGPNYGYTF
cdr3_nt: TGTGCCAGCAGTTTAAGGGGAGGCCCTAACTATGGCTACACCTTC

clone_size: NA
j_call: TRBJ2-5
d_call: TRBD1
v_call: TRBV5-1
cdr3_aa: CASSRDRLQETQYF
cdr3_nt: TGCGCCAGCAGCCGGGACAGGCTCCAAGAGACCCAGTACTTC

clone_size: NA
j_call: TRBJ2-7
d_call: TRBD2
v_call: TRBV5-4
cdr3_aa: CASSLGRAGGVYEQYF
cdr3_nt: TGTGCCAGCAGCTTGGGGAGGGCGGGAGGCGTCTACGAGCAGTACTTC

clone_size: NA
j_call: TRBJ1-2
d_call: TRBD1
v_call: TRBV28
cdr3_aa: CASSLPLTGAYGYTF
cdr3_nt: TGTGCCAGCAGTTTGCCGCTTACAGGGGCCTATGGCTACACCTTC

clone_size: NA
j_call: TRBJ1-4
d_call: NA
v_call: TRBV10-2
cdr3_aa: CASRTIGDSNEKLFF
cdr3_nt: TGCGCCAGCAGGACAATAGGTGATAGTAATGAAAAACTGTTTTTT

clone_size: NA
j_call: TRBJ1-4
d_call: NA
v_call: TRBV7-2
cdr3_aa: CASSLVPSATNEKLFF
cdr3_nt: TGTGCCAGCAGCTTAGTTCCCTCTGCAACTAATGAAAAACTGTTTTTT

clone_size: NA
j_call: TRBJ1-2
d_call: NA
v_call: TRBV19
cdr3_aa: CASSPRRGAGYTF
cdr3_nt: TGTGCCAGTAGTCCCCGCAGGGGCGCTGGCTACACCTTC

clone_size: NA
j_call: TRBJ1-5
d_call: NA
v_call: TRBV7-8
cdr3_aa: CASSPRTGRQPQHF
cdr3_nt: TGTGCCAGCAGCCCTCGGACGGGGAGACAGCCCCAGCATTTT

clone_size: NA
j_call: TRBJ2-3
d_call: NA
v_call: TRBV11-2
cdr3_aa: CASSSQGGGLSTDTQYF
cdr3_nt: TGTGCCAGCAGCTCCCAAGGGGGGGGACTCTCCACAGATACGCAGTATTTT

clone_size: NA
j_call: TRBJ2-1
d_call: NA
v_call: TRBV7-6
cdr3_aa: CASSSYRGEQFF
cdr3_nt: TGTGCCAGCAGCTCTTATCGCGGTGAGCAGTTCTTC

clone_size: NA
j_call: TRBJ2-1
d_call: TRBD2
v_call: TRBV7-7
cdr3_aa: CASSKTSGSYNEQFF
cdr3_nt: TGTGCTAGCAGCAAGACTAGCGGGTCTTACAATGAGCAGTTCTTC

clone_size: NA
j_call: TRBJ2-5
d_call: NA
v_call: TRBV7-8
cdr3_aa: CASSGLLGETQYF
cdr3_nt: TGTGCCAGCAGCGGACTGCTTGGGGAGACCCAGTACTTC

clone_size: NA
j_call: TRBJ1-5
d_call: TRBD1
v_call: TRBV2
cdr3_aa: CASSADRATQHF
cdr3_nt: TGTGCCAGCAGCGCAGACAGGGCAACCCAGCATTTT

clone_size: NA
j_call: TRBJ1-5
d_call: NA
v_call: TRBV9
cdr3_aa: CASSVGPGNQPQHF
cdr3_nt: TGTGCCAGCAGCGTAGGCCCAGGGAATCAGCCCCAGCATTTT

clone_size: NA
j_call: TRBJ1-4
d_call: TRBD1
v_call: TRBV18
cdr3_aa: CASSPQGAANEKLFF
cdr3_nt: TGTGCCAGCTCACCTCAGGGGGCTGCTAATGAAAAACTGTTTTTT

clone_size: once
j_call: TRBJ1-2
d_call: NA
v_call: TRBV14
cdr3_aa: CASSQDLWGGAHYGYTF
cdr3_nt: TGTGCCAGCAGCCAAGATCTGTGGGGGGGCGCTCACTATGGCTACACCTTC

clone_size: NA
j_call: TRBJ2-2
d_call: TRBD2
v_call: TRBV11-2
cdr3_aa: CASSLVVTSGNTGELFF
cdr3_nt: TGTGCCAGCAGCTTAGTTGTGACTAGCGGGAACACCGGGGAGCTGTTTTTT

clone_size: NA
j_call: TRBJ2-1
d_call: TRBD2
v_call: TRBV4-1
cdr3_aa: CASSQGLAGIHSYNEQFF
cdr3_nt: TGCGCCAGCAGCCAAGGACTAGCGGGCATACACTCCTACAATGAGCAGTTCTTC

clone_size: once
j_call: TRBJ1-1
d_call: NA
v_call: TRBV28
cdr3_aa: CASSLWGGAFF
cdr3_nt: TGTGCCAGCAGTTTATGGGGAGGGGCTTTCTTT

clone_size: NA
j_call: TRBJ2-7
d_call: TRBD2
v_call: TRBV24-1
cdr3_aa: CATSELAGGPQYF
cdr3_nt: TGTGCCACCAGTGAGCTAGCGGGAGGGCCTCAATACTTC

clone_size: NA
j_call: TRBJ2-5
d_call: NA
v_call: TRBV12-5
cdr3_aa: CASGRADTSRETQYF
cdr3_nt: TGTGCTAGTGGCCGCGCTGACACCTCCCGGGAGACCCAGTACTTC

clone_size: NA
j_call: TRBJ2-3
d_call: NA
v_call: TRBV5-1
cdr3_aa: CASSLLVADTQYF
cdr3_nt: TGCGCCAGCAGCTTGTTAGTCGCAGATACGCAGTATTTT

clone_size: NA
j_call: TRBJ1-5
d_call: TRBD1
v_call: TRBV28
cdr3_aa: CASRRGSRGSNQPQHF
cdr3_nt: TGTGCCAGCAGACGTGGTAGCAGGGGGAGCAATCAGCCCCAGCATTTT

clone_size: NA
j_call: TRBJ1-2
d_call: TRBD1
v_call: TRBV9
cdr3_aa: CASYRDSGGYTF
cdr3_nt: TGTGCCAGTTACCGGGACAGCGGTGGCTACACCTTC

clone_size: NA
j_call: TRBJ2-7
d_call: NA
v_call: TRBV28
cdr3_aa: CASKAAGSYEQYF
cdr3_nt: TGTGCCAGCAAAGCGGCGGGCTCCTACGAGCAGTACTTC

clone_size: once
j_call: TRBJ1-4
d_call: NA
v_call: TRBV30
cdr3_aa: CAWSVRWVGRATNEKLFF
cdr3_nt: TGTGCCTGGAGTGTACGTTGGGTAGGGAGAGCAACTAATGAAAAACTGTTTTTT

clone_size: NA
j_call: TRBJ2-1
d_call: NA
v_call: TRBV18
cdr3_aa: CASSPQASSYNEQFF
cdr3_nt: TGTGCCAGCTCACCACAAGCGAGCTCCTACAATGAGCAGTTCTTC

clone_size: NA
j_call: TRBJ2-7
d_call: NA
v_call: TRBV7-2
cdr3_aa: CASSFQGGLYYEQYF
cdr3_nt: TGTGCCAGCAGCTTTCAGGGGGGATTATACTACGAGCAGTACTTC

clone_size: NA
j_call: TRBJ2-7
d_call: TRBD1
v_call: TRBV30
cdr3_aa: CAWDRGIGEQYF
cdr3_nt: TGTGCCTGGGACAGGGGGATAGGCGAGCAGTACTTC

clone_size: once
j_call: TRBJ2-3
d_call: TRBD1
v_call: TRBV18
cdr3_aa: CASSPVTGTDTQYF
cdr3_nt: TGTGCCAGCTCACCAGTGACAGGGACAGATACGCAGTATTTT

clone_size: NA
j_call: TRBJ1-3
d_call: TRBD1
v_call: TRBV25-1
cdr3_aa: CASSISTGGNTIYF
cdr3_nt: TGTGCCAGCAGTATTTCGACAGGGGGAAACACCATATATTTT

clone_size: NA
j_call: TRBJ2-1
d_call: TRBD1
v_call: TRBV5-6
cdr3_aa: CASSLGQGSYNEQFF
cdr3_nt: TGTGCCAGCAGCTTAGGACAGGGGTCCTACAATGAGCAGTTCTTC

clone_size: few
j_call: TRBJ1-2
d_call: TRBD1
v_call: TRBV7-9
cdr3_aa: CASSIDRDGYTF
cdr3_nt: TGTGCCAGCAGCATCGACAGGGATGGCTACACCTTC

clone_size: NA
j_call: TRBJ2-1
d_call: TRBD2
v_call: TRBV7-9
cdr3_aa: CASSLGTSIGEQFF
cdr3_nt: TGTGCCAGCAGCCTGGGGACTAGCATCGGTGAGCAGTTCTTC

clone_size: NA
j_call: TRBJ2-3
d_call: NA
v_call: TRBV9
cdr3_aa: CASSVSSTDTQYF
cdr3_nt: TGTGCCAGCAGCGTGTCTTCCACAGATACGCAGTATTTT

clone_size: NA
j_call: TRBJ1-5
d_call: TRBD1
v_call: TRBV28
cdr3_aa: CASSRTGGLNQPQHF
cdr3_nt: TGTGCCAGCAGTCGGACAGGGGGCCTCAATCAGCCCCAGCATTTT

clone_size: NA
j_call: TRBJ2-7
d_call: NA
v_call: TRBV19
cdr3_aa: CASSQTGELYEQYF
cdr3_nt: TGTGCCAGTAGTCAGACAGGAGAGCTCTACGAGCAGTACTTC

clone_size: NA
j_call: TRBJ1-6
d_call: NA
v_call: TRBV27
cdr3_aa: CASSSMNSPLHF
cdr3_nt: TGTGCCAGCAGTTCTATGAATTCACCCCTCCACTTT

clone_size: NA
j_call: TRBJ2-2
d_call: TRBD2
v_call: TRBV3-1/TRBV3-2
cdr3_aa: CASRVAGLENTGELFF
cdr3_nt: TGTGCCAGCAGGGTAGCGGGACTTGAAAACACCGGGGAGCTGTTTTTT

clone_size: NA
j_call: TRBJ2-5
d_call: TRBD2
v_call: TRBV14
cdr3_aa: CASSQPHQVAGNPWGMETQYF
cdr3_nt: TGTGCCAGCAGCCAACCCCACCAGGTAGCGGGCAATCCCTGGGGCATGGAGACCCAGTACTTC